The next 11 T cell receptor beta chains were all read from a single sample in a study of blood T cell repertoires in COVID-19. Assay: immunoSEQ multiplex PCR; the TCRdb copy retains only in-frame clones and omits some. The sample has over 150,000 clones, approximately 86% seen once. The specimen was peripheral blood. Receptor source: an elderly man with COVID-19, enrolled during active disease.

The V and J genes are TRBV5-6 and TRBJ1-6, with 9 bases matching TRBD1. V shed 6 bases and J 7 bases; nucleotides not matched to a gene: 8. The CDR3 has 15 amino acids. Germline lookup yields CDR1 SGHDT and CDR2 YYEEEE. CDR3 protein: CASTRTGVRNSPLHF. CDR3 in DNA: TGTGCCAGCACCCGGACAGGGGTAAGGAATTCACCCCTCCACTTT.

This clone was observed a single time. The V call is TRBV6-6, the J call TRBJ2-2; a possible D gene is TRBD1 (6 bases). V lost 6 bases and J lost 1, with 12 bases in between. The CDR3 has 15 residues. CDR1 and CDR2 from the germline V gene are MNHNY and SVGAGI (reference sequence). The CDR3 sequence is CASRATGLNTGELFF. CDR3 coding DNA: TGTGCCAGCAGAGCAACAGGGCTGAACACCGGGGAGCTGTTTTTT.

This clone was counted between two and nine times. The J gene is TRBJ1-4, the V gene TRBV9, with D maybe TRBD1 (6 bases). The CDR3 consists of 14 residues. Looked up from germline, CDR1 is SGDLS and CDR2 is YYNGEE. V gave up 0 bases and J gave up 7 bases, with 10 bases separating them. Here the CDR3 reads CASSVEGGGEKLFF. CDR3 in DNA: TGTGCCAGCAGCGTAGAAGGGGGTGGTGAAAAACTGTTTTTT.

This chain links TRBV9 with TRBJ2-7; D is possibly TRBD1 (5 bases). Germline V gene sequence: CDR1 SGDLS, CDR2 YYNGEE. The CDR3 runs to 17 residues. V lost 0 bases, J lost 7 bases, and 23 bases lay in between. In DNA form, the CDR3 reads TGTGCCAGCAGCGTAGGGGTCCGCCAGGGCCCCCTCGGAGAGCAGTACTTC. Its protein is CASSVGVRQGPLGEQYF.

The chain carries TRBV5-1 and TRBJ2-4; D is perhaps TRBD2 (6 bases). Germline lookup yields CDR1 SGHRS and CDR2 YFSETQ. The V end lost 4 bases, the J end lost 1 base, and 18 bases lay between the germline ends. The CDR3 totals 17 residues. The CDR3 coding sequence is TGCGCCAGCAGCCGAACGGGACTCGATGGGGCCAAAAACATTCAGTACTTC. Translated: CASSRTGLDGAKNIQYF.

V usage is TRBV7-2 and J usage is TRBJ1-2, with a weak D call TRBD1 (5 bases). Germline assignment: CDR1 SGHTA and CDR2 FQGNSA. The CDR3 runs 13 residues. V shed 5 bases and J shed 13 bases, with 20 bases lying between them. The CDR3 sequence is CASSPAPGYTATF. The CDR3 DNA sequence: TGTGCCAGCAGCCCAGCGCCAGGGTACACGGCCACCTTC. The full variable domain, with the rest looked up from reference TRBV7-2 and TRBJ1-2, is GAGVSQSPSNKVTEKGKDVELRCDPISGHTALYWYRQSLGQGLEFLIYFQGNSAPDKSGLPSDRFSAERTGGSVSTLTIQRTQQEDSAVYLCASSPAPGYTATFGSGTRLTVV.

The chain couples TRBV5-4 to TRBJ2-7, with D tentatively TRBD2 (5 bases). V gave up 1 base and J gave up 4 bases, with 6 bases separating them. This CDR3 has 12 residues. CDR1 and CDR2 from the germline V gene are SGHNT and YYREEE (reference sequence). This CDR3 is CASSLRTYEQYF. CDR3 in DNA: TGTGCCAGCAGCTTGAGGACTTACGAGCAGTACTTC.

This clone appeared a single time. This chain connects TRBV27 to TRBJ1-4; the D is unclear. The V gene's germline CDR1 is MNHEY and CDR2 SMNVEV (reference sequence). The CDR3 has 14 residues. Trimming left V 7 bases short and J 8 bases short, with 17 bases between. CDR3 sequence: CASKPYSGREKLFF. The CDR3 bases are TGTGCCAGCAAGCCCTACAGCGGTCGGGAAAAACTGTTTTTT.

The count of this clone is one. The chain joins TRBV11-2 to TRBJ2-5, with no clear D. With 6 bases removed from V and 2 bases from J, the gap between germline ends came to 7 bases. In germline, CDR1 is SGHAT, CDR2 FQNNGV. The CDR3 sequence is 12 residues long. CDR3: CASRGLQETQYF. The CDR3 coding sequence is TGTGCCAGCAGGGGCCTACAAGAGACCCAGTACTTC.

The chain couples TRBV7-2 to TRBJ2-5; TRBD1 agrees at 9 bases. V was clipped by 5 bases and J by 5 bases; unmatched bases: 9. CDR1 SGHTA and CDR2 FQGNSA come from the germline V gene. This CDR3 contains 15 residues. The CDR3 loop is CASSRGQGIRETQYF. In DNA, the CDR3 is TGTGCCAGCAGCCGCGGACAGGGGATTAGGGAGACCCAGTACTTC.

This chain connects TRBV4-2 to TRBJ2-2; a weak D match, TRBD2 (6 bases). This CDR3 spans 16 amino acids. The V end was cut by 0 bases, the J end by 5 bases, with 13 bases between. The germline V gene encodes CDR1 LGHNA and CDR2 YNFKEQ. The CDR3 loop reads CASSQDGGVSTGELFF. The CDR3 DNA is TGTGCCAGCAGCCAAGACGGCGGGGTCAGTACCGGGGAGCTGTTTTTT.